This TCR beta chain was sequenced during a study of T cell responses to AZD1222 COVID-19 vaccine. Profiling relied on immunoSEQ multiplex PCR, and the TCRdb table lists in-frame clones only, not all of them. Among about 82,000 clones listed, approximately 83% were seen once. This clone appeared a few times. Its antigen is still unknown. Whole-study results and caveats: Repertoires in all cases were sampled only once the peak T cell response had passed. Within unmutated variant regions lay the reported targets of nearly half of spike-specific TCRs.

With 2 bases removed from V and 2 bases from J, the gap between germline ends came to 12 bases. The CDR3 consists of 15 residues. From germline, CDR1 is MGHRA and CDR2 YSYEKL. The chain has TRBV4-1 and TRBJ1-1; D is undetermined. This material consisted of peripheral blood, taken 28 days after the second AZD1222 dose. The receptor's source is an adult who received the AZD1222 COVID-19 vaccine. In DNA form, the CDR3 reads TGCGCCAGCAGCCAACCTACCCACATAAACACTGAAGCTTTCTTT. Its protein is CASSQPTHINTEAFF.